The T cell receptor beta chain under discussion was sequenced for a study of graft-versus-host responses after intestinal transplantation. Study outcomes and limitations: GvH clonotypes were identified within recipient marrow, with a subset emerging first in ileum or blood.

Clones were read by immunoSEQ multiplex PCR, and TCRdb kept only the in-frame ones, dropping some. The sample carries tens of thousands of clones, around 91% recorded once. V shed 2 bases, J shed 5 bases, and the junction held 12 bases outside the gene matches. The germline V gene has CDR1 SGHVS and CDR2 FNYEAQ. This CDR3 comprises 17 residues. This clone was counted a single time. Its antigen is not known. The clonotype comes from a human patient who received an intestinal transplant, so some T cells may come from the graft donor. The rearrangement joins TRBV7-6 to TRBJ2-1, with 7 nucleotides matching TRBD1. Sequenced here: PBMCs, sampled about 120 days after intestinal transplantation. The CDR3 DNA is TGTGCCAGCAGCTTAAGCCCCAGAGGGGGCCGGGACAATGAGCAGTTCTTC. Amino acids: CASSLSPRGGRDNEQFF.